This TCR beta chain derives from a study of beta chain features in type 1 diabetes. CD4+ naive, central memory, regulatory and stem cell-like memory subsets were isolated by sorting on CD45RO/CCR7/CD25/CD127/CD95/CD27. All of the isolated RNA was reverse transcribed, so expressed TCRB transcripts were sequenced. Sequencing used immunoSEQ multiplex PCR; TCRdb keeps in-frame clones, though not all of them. The profile shows fewer than 110,000 clones, approximately 30% of them singletons. As to this clone: The antigen is not known.

General observations from the study: Shorter TCRB CDR3s, moderately but significantly so, were found in Type 1 diabetes patients in all four CD4+ subsets.

Trimming removed 1 base from V and 5 bases from J, with 9 bases in between. Per the germline V gene, CDR1 is SGHRS and CDR2 is YFSETQ. The CDR3 length is 14 residues. The rearrangement joins TRBV5-1 to TRBJ2-2; possible D gene TRBD2, 5 bases. Material: central memory CD4+ T cells from blood. The sequence came from a woman between 18 and 30 years old with type 1 diabetes. CDR3 bases: TGCGCCAGCAGCTTGAGGGAGACTACCGGGGAGCTGTTTTTT. Translated, it gives CASSLRETTGELFF. Based on the CDR3 plus reference TRBV5-1 and TRBJ2-2, the full variable domain is KAGVTQTPRYLIKTRGQQVTLSCSPISGHRSVSWYQQTPGQGLQFLFEYFSETQRNKGNFPGRFSGRQFSNSRSEMNVSTLELGDSALYLCASSLRETTGELFFGEGSRLTVL.